This TCR beta chain was sequenced for a study of blood T cell repertoires in COVID-19. Study in general: COVID-19 samples from acute and convalescent phases originated in the United States, Italy and Spain. From T cells, B-cell-depleted T cells, or PBMCs came the material, which was cDNA or gDNA.

In the authors' workflow: Estimation of nucleated cell counts relied on the amplification of reference gene primers. The table came from immunoSEQ multiplex PCR; TCRdb's copy has only in-frame clones and leaves some out. The V and J calls and the clone size are those of that table, but D and trimming were determined from the DNA. The data hold about 150,000 clones, with 84% observed a single time. V was pared by 5 bases and J by 3 bases, with 10 bases between. This CDR3 has 13 amino acids. CDR1 and CDR2 (germline): SEHNR, FQNEAQ (reference sequence). The V call is TRBV7-9, the J call TRBJ1-1; D not certain. Sequences were obtained from peripheral blood. The TCR was taken from a woman in her forties or fifties with acute or convalescent COVID-19. In DNA, the CDR3 is TGTGCCAGCAGCAGCATGGAGGACACTGAAGCTTTCTTT. It translates to CASSSMEDTEAFF.